This passage covers 26 T cell receptor beta chains from one sample sequenced in a study of T cells expressing NK-cell markers. TCRdb reanalyzed the 5' RACE reads and collapses them to one entry per CDR3 protein, without DNA. This listing includes just under 150,000 distinct CDR3 sequences. Sequencing was carried out using blood T cells: a sorted CD56 or NKG2C T cell subset, CD4+ or CD8+ T cells, or bulk PBMC T cells (not recorded which). The receptors derive from a man younger than 30 in good health.

This rearrangement joins TRBV7-2 to TRBJ2-7; there is no DNA to check the TCRdb D call of TRBD1. The CDR3 contains 15 residues. The germline gives CDR1 SGHTA, CDR2 FQGNSA. This CDR3 reads CASSLGTPSTYEQYF.

The J gene is TRBJ2-1, the V gene TRBV25-1; lacking DNA, the TRBD1 call made by TCRdb goes unchecked. Germline V gene lookup returns CDR1 MGHDK and CDR2 SYGVNS. The CDR3 sequence is 13 residues long. The CDR3 is CASSEGLLWEQFF.

The chain uses TRBV27 and TRBJ2-5; TCRdb lists TRBD2, though no DNA is available to test this call. CDR1 is MNHEY, CDR2 SMNVEV, per germline (reference sequence). The CDR3 loop spans 15 amino acids. The CDR3 sequence: CASSSLALYQETQYF.

The chain couples TRBV12-3 or TRBV12-4 to TRBJ2-7; no DNA is available, so the TRBD1 call from TCRdb remains unchecked. CDR3 length equals 15 residues. CDR3 in amino acids: CASSRQGLTTYEQYF.

This chain uses TRBV27 with TRBJ2-1; without DNA, the TCRdb call of TRBD1 cannot be checked. The CDR3 runs 12 residues. The germline V gene encodes CDR1 MNHEY and CDR2 SMNVEV (reference sequence). The chain's CDR3 is CASSQTGGEQFF.

The chain employs TRBV12-3 or TRBV12-4 and TRBJ2-7; TCRdb calls TRBD2, which cannot be checked without DNA. The CDR3 runs to 15 residues. CDR3 region: CASSIGPGLAYEQYF.

The chain joins TRBV6-5 to TRBJ2-1; TCRdb lists TRBD1, though no DNA is available to test this call. The V gene's germline CDR1 is MNHEY and CDR2 SVGAGI. The CDR3 runs to 15 residues. The chain's CDR3 is CASSYGTGGKNEQFF.

The chain links TRBV7-9 to TRBJ2-7. From germline, CDR1 is SEHNR and CDR2 FQNEAQ (reference sequence). CDR3 length equals 14 residues. This CDR3 is CASSSPILGVEQYF.

The chain uses TRBV24-1 and TRBJ2-5; the D call of TRBD1 rests on TCRdb alone, since no DNA is present to check it. The CDR3 consists of 15 residues. Germline assignment: CDR1 KGHDR and CDR2 SFDVKD. CDR3: CATSERGRAQETQYF.

The V gene is TRBV12-3 or TRBV12-4, the J gene TRBJ2-1; the D call of TRBD2 rests on TCRdb alone, since no DNA is present to check it. The CDR3 contains 17 residues. Here the CDR3 reads CASSPKASGRALFEQFF.

The chain joins TRBV4-3 to TRBJ1-1; TCRdb's D call, TRBD1, is unchecked because there is no DNA. CDR3 length equals 16 residues. Germline loops: CDR1 LGHNA, CDR2 YSLEER. The CDR3 region is CASSQDLGGAATEAFF.

The gene calls are TRBV25-1 and TRBJ2-2; no DNA is available, so the TRBD2 call from TCRdb remains unchecked. This CDR3 contains 14 residues. Germline V gene data show CDR1 as MGHDK and CDR2 as SYGVNS. The CDR3 reads CASSELEETGELFF.

The chain links TRBV4-3 to TRBJ1-1. Germline CDR1 and CDR2: LGHNA and YSLEER. The CDR3 has 14 residues. The CDR3 sequence: CASSQGRGYTEAFF.

The rearrangement uses TRBV20-1 and TRBJ2-1; TCRdb designates TRBD2, a call that cannot be tested without DNA. The germline gives CDR1 DFQATT, CDR2 SNEGSKA (reference sequence). The length of the CDR3 is 15 residues. CDR3 sequence reads: CSASIGVAGYNEQFF.

This chain connects TRBV14 to TRBJ2-1; TCRdb lists TRBD2, though no DNA is available to test this call. CDR1 and CDR2 from the germline V gene are SGHDN and FVKESK. This CDR3 contains 18 residues. The CDR3 here is CASSQDLSGRPSYNEQFF.

The chain's CDR3 is CASSYAPLSGGGTDTQYF. The rearrangement uses TRBV6-5 and TRBJ2-3; TCRdb's D gene call, TRBD2, goes unchecked for lack of DNA. Germline lookup yields CDR1 MNHEY and CDR2 SVGAGI. This CDR3 region has 18 residues.

V gene TRBV10-3 combines with J gene TRBJ2-2; TCRdb gives TRBD1 as the D gene, but with no DNA this cannot be confirmed. CDR3 length: 13 residues. The germline CDR1 and CDR2 sequences are ENHRY and SYGVKD. This chain's CDR3 is CAIPGPRSGELFF.

The V gene is TRBV5-1, the J gene TRBJ1-4. This CDR3 region has 16 residues. Germline CDR1 is SGHRS and CDR2 is YFSETQ. The CDR3 sequence: CASSFGRPTTNEKLFF. The full variable domain, rest sourced from reference TRBV5-1 and TRBJ1-4, is KAGVTQTPRYLIKTRGQQVTLSCSPISGHRSVSWYQQTPGQGLQFLFEYFSETQRNKGNFPGRFSGRQFSNSRSEMNVSTLELGDSALYLCASSFGRPTTNEKLFFGSGTQLSVL.

V and J are TRBV27 and TRBJ2-1; TCRdb indicates TRBD1, and absent DNA this call remains unverified. Looked up from germline, CDR1 is MNHEY and CDR2 is SMNVEV (reference sequence). The CDR3 totals 18 residues. CDR3 in amino acids: CASSLGLGGRGVGNEQFF.

This rearrangement joins TRBV7-8 to TRBJ2-1; the TCRdb D gene call, TRBD1, has no DNA to confirm it. The CDR3 is made up of 16 amino acids. Germline V gives CDR1 SGHVS, CDR2 FQNEAQ. This chain's CDR3 is CASSLAGPSGAYEQFF.

The V call is TRBV3-1, the J call TRBJ2-3; TCRdb selects TRBD2, and the lack of DNA leaves this call unchecked. CDR1 and CDR2 from the germline V gene are LGHDT and YNNKEL (reference sequence). The CDR3 spans 16 residues. The CDR3 protein is CASSQLVTPSTDTQYF.

The gene calls are TRBV7-9 and TRBJ2-3; TCRdb selects TRBD1, and the lack of DNA leaves this call unchecked. The CDR3 length is 15 residues. In germline, CDR1 is SEHNR, CDR2 FQNEAQ (reference sequence). The CDR3 loop reads CASSLGYRTTDTQYF.

V gene TRBV6-2 or TRBV6-3 combines with J gene TRBJ1-1; the TRBD1 assignment by TCRdb is unverifiable without DNA. This CDR3 region has 17 residues. Germline values: CDR1 MNHEY, CDR2 SVGEGT. CDR3 in amino acids: CASSYLDRTGDNTEAFF.

The chain's CDR3 is CATSDPTGAEQYF. V and J are TRBV24-1 and TRBJ2-7; no DNA is available, so the TRBD1 call from TCRdb remains unchecked. The CDR3 covers 13 residues. From germline, CDR1 is KGHDR and CDR2 SFDVKD.

The chain links TRBV5-5 to TRBJ2-2. The CDR3 spans 12 residues. CDR1 is SGHKS and CDR2 is YYEKEE in the germline V gene (reference sequence). CDR3 region: CASGMVTGELFF.

V usage is TRBV19 and J usage is TRBJ1-1; lacking DNA, the TRBD1 call made by TCRdb goes unchecked. This CDR3 region has 16 residues. The V gene's germline CDR1 is LNHDA and CDR2 SQIVND (reference sequence). The CDR3 sequence: CASSILDRTKNTEAFF. Full variable domain (remainder filled in from reference TRBV19 and TRBJ1-1): DGGITQSPKYLFRKEGQNVTLSCEQNLNHDAMYWYRQDPGQGLRLIYYSQIVNDFQKGDIAEGYSVSREKKESFPLTVTSAQKNPTAFYLCASSILDRTKNTEAFFGQGTRLTVV.